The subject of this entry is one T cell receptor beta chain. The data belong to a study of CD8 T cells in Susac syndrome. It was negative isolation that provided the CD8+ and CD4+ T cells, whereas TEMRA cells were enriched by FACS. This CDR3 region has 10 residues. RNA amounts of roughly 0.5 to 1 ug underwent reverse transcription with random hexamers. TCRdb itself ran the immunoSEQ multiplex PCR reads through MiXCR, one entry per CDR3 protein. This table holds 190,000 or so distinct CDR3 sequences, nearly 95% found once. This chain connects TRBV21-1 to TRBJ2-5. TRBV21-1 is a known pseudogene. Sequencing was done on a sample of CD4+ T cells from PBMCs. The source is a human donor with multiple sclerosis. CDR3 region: CASRYETQYF. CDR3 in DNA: TGTGCCAGCAGATACGAGACCCAGTACTTC.